A single sample is the source of the 23 T cell receptor beta chains below, sequenced in a study of blood T cells in healthy people across ages. Alongside a J-beta primer mix, a sample-barcoded 5' primer served in a second PCR lasting about 7 to 12 cycles. TCRdb independently ran MiXCR on the 5' RACE reads; one entry per CDR3 protein. The sample lists about 630,000 distinct CDR3 sequences; roughly 21% were seen once. Input material: blood. These receptor sequences come from a man in his 70s in good health.

The V and J genes are TRBV20-1 and TRBJ2-5; 11 bases are shared with TRBD1. Germline loops: CDR1 DFQATT, CDR2 SNEGSKA (reference sequence). The CDR3 is 15 amino acids. V trimming: 1 base; J trimming: 7 bases; junction bases outside the gene matches: 8. The CDR3 region has the DNA TGCAGTGCTAGAGCGGGACAGGGGGTTCCCAGGACCCAGTACTTC. Translation gives CSARAGQGVPRTQYF.

This clonotype was counted only a few times. The chain joins TRBV6-2 or TRBV6-3 to TRBJ2-5; no reliable D call. V was cut by 6 bases and J by 1 base, with 12 bases left in between. This CDR3 comprises 14 residues. Looked up from germline, CDR1 is MNHEY and CDR2 is SVGEGT. CDR3 in DNA: TGTGCCAGCAGCGCTCGGCTGATCCAAGAGACCCAGTACTTC. Protein sequence: CASSARLIQETQYF.

This rearrangement joins TRBV5-6 to TRBJ2-5; D may be TRBD2 (5 bases). This CDR3 comprises 13 residues. The V and J ends lost 1 base and 5 bases respectively, with 9 bases between them. Germline V gene sequence: CDR1 SGHDT, CDR2 YYEEEE. DNA for the CDR3: TGTGCCAGCAGCTTGAGGCGGGTGGAGACCCAGTACTTC. Its protein is CASSLRRVETQYF.

This clonotype was found a few times. This rearrangement joins TRBV10-3 to TRBJ2-5, with unresolved D. The assigned J gene may be wrong: the sequence end matches TRBJ2-1 better. The length of the CDR3 is 15 residues. Germline CDR1 ENHRY, CDR2 SYGVKD. In DNA, the CDR3 is TGTGCCATCAGTGAGTCAAGTGGGAATTACAATGAGCAGTTCTTC. Its translation is CAISESSGNYNEQFF.

V usage is TRBV7-9 and J usage is TRBJ1-2; tentative D call: TRBD1 (5 bases). Trimming cost V 8 bases and J 0 bases, with 10 bases left between them. The CDR3 contains 13 residues. The germline CDR1 and CDR2 sequences are SEHNR and FQNEAQ (reference sequence). The CDR3 coding sequence is TGTGCCAGCGGTCAGGGAGCTAACTATGGCTACACCTTC. Translating gives CASGQGANYGYTF.

This clonotype was observed a few times. V and J are TRBV5-1 and TRBJ1-3, with 7 bases aligning to TRBD1. The length of the CDR3 is 16 residues. V shed 6 bases and J 0 bases; nucleotides not matched to a gene: 9. Germline loops: CDR1 SGHRS, CDR2 YFSETQ. The CDR3 bases are TGCGCCAGCACCACGACAGGGAGTTTCTCTGGAAACACCATATATTTT. It specifies CASTTTGSFSGNTIYF.

In its sample, this clonotype was seen many times. CDR3: CASSLSFGSVQYF. CDR3 coding DNA: TGTGCCAGCAGTTTATCCTTTGGATCGGTGCAGTACTTC. The gene calls are TRBV27 and TRBJ2-7; D not certain. The V and J ends lost 0 bases and 9 bases respectively, with 12 bases between them. The CDR3 totals 13 residues. Germline V gene lookup returns CDR1 MNHEY and CDR2 SMNVEV (reference sequence).

This clonotype was recorded a few times. V is TRBV20-1 and J is TRBJ2-5; TRBD2 is a possible D gene (5 bases). The V end lost 5 bases, the J end lost 0 bases, and 7 bases lay between the germline ends. Germline CDR1 and CDR2: DFQATT and SNEGSKA (reference sequence). The CDR3 runs to 12 residues. CDR3 DNA: TGCAGTGCTGTGGGAGACCAAGAGACCCAGTACTTC. Translating it yields CSAVGDQETQYF.

This clonotype has a count of ten or more. The J gene is TRBJ1-4, the V gene TRBV28; a possible D gene is TRBD1 (5 bases). V was trimmed by 5 bases and J by 7 bases, leaving 17 bases between them. The CDR3 consists of 15 residues. Germline-derived CDR1 and CDR2 are MDHEN and SYDVKM. Here the CDR3 reads CASSPSAGASEKLFF. CDR3 in DNA: TGTGCCAGCAGTCCCTCCGCCGGGGCTAGTGAAAAACTGTTTTTT.

This sequence joins TRBV29-1 and TRBJ1-2; D gene uncertain. The V end lost 4 bases, the J end lost 2 bases, and 14 bases lay between the germline ends. This CDR3 is 14 amino acids long. From germline, CDR1 is SQVTM and CDR2 ANQGSEA. The CDR3 sequence is CSVGDLRGNYGYTF. CDR3 nucleotides: TGCAGCGTTGGAGACCTCCGGGGAAACTATGGCTACACCTTC.

V gene TRBV5-1 combines with J gene TRBJ2-1; TRBD2 might be the D (6 bases). CDR1 SGHRS and CDR2 YFSETQ come from the germline V gene. V lost 2 bases to trimming and J lost 3 bases, with 21 bases between them. This CDR3 has 18 amino acids. DNA of the CDR3: TGCGCCAGCAGCTTTGTTCCCTATAGCGGCAACTACTACAATGAGCAGTTCTTC. The encoded protein is CASSFVPYSGNYYNEQFF. Filled out from reference TRBV5-1 and TRBJ2-1, the complete variable domain reads KAGVTQTPRYLIKTRGQQVTLSCSPISGHRSVSWYQQTPGQGLQFLFEYFSETQRNKGNFPGRFSGRQFSNSRSEMNVSTLELGDSALYLCASSFVPYSGNYYNEQFFGPGTRLTVL.

The chain uses TRBV5-1 and TRBJ1-1; D remains ambiguous. This CDR3 is built from 14 residues. V was clipped by 0 bases and J by 1 base, with 7 bases between them. Germline CDR1 SGHRS, CDR2 YFSETQ. The CDR3 nucleotides are TGCGCCAGCAGCTTGGGCTCCTCGAACACTGAAGCTTTCTTT. It translates to CASSLGSSNTEAFF.

This clonotype has at least ten counts. The J gene is TRBJ2-7, the V gene TRBV12-3 or TRBV12-4; TRBD2 matches 9 bases. This CDR3 comprises 16 residues. With V trimmed by 5 bases and J by 1 base, 9 bases remained unmatched. The CDR3 protein is CASSGGELAGSYEQYF. CDR3 bases: TGTGCCAGCAGTGGGGGGGAGCTAGCGGGGTCCTACGAGCAGTACTTC.

Only a few counts were recorded for this clonotype. The rearrangement joins TRBV5-1 to TRBJ2-5; D ambiguous. The germline CDR1 and CDR2 sequences are SGHRS and YFSETQ. This CDR3 is 10 amino acids long. The V gene lost 6 bases and the J gene lost 3 bases, with 3 bases spanning the gap. Written as DNA, the CDR3 is TGCGCCAGCAAAGAAGAGACCCAGTACTTC. Translating gives CASKEETQYF.

Many counts were recorded for this clonotype. The chain couples TRBV9 to TRBJ2-5; 8 bases line up with TRBD1. With 0 bases clipped from V and 5 bases from J, the junction kept 3 bases outside the gene matches. The CDR3 covers 14 residues. Germline V gene sequence: CDR1 SGDLS, CDR2 YYNGEE. The CDR3 loop is CASSVGTGWETQYF. CDR3 bases: TGTGCCAGCAGCGTAGGGACAGGGTGGGAGACCCAGTACTTC.

V gene TRBV20-1 combines with J gene TRBJ2-1, with 8 positions matching TRBD1. Germline V gene data show CDR1 as DFQATT and CDR2 as SNEGSKA (reference sequence). The CDR3 covers 13 residues. J lost 7 bases, V lost 6 bases, and 8 bases had no gene match. The CDR3 reads CSARTGRWNEQFF. In DNA, the CDR3 is TGCAGTGCAAGGACAGGGAGGTGGAATGAGCAGTTCTTC.

This clonotype occurred a few times. The DNA is omitted, as the CDR3 cannot be located on it reliably, and the CDR3 follows TCRdb's listing. This CDR3 is CASSHFAGGTFF. V and J are TRBV3-1 and TRBJ2-1; TRBD2 is taken as the D call from the table, unchecked against the DNA. Germline V CDR1 and CDR2: LGHDT, YNNKEL (reference sequence). The CDR3 has 12 amino acids, counting both end residues.

The gene calls are TRBV7-9 and TRBJ2-7; D not certain. The germline gives CDR1 SEHNR, CDR2 FQNEAQ (reference sequence). V dropped 5 bases and J dropped 4 bases, with 12 bases sitting between them. The CDR3 totals 13 residues. CDR3 bases: TGTGCCAGCAGCCCCGAAACTTTTTACGAGCAGTACTTC. This translates into CASSPETFYEQYF.

J is TRBJ2-2 and V is TRBV29-1, with D perhaps matching TRBD1 (7 bases). CDR3 length: 12 amino acids. The germline V gene encodes CDR1 SQVTM and CDR2 ANQGSEA. The V gene lost 6 bases and the J gene lost 6 bases, with 11 bases spanning the gap. For the CDR3, the DNA is TGCAGCGTGTTCAGGGGGGCCGGGGAGCTGTTTTTT. It codes for CSVFRGAGELFF.

To note about this clonotype: At one end, the junction sequence differs from germline, possibly due to a read error. The rearrangement uses TRBV7-9 and TRBJ2-3, with 7 bases lining up with TRBD1. Germline loops: CDR1 SEHNR, CDR2 FQNEAQ (reference sequence). The CDR3 sequence is 15 residues long. The CDR3 region is CACRTPGQATDTQYF. DNA for the CDR3: TGTGCCTGCAGAACACCCGGACAGGCGACAGATACGCAGTATTTT.

The chain recombines TRBV11-2 with TRBJ1-6, with D perhaps matching TRBD1 (5 bases). The CDR3 length is 15 residues. From germline, CDR1 is SGHAT and CDR2 FQNNGV. Between the trimmed V and J ends, which lost 0 bases and 6 bases, there was a span of 9 bases. The CDR3 is CASSLDPGPNSPLHF. The CDR3 DNA is TGTGCCAGCAGCTTAGACCCAGGGCCTAATTCACCCCTCCACTTT.

The gene calls are TRBV20-1 and TRBJ1-1; TRBD1 aligns across 7 bases. Germline V CDR1 and CDR2: DFQATT, SNEGSKA (reference sequence). The CDR3 runs to 14 residues. The V and J ends lost 5 bases and 6 bases, in that order; junction bases with no gene match: 12. The DNA of the CDR3 is TGCAGTGCTCCTCCCGCCGACAGGGCCCCTGAAGCTTTCTTT. This translates into CSAPPADRAPEAFF.

CDR3 nucleotides: TGCAGCCTTATGGGGCTAGCGGGAGGGAGCTCCTACAATGAGCAGTTCTTC. It yields the protein CSLMGLAGGSSYNEQFF. V and J are TRBV29-1 and TRBJ2-1; 12 bases match TRBD2. Losses at the gene ends were 8 bases for V and 0 bases for J; bases not matched to a gene: 11. The CDR3 is made up of 17 amino acids. From germline, CDR1 is SQVTM and CDR2 ANQGSEA.